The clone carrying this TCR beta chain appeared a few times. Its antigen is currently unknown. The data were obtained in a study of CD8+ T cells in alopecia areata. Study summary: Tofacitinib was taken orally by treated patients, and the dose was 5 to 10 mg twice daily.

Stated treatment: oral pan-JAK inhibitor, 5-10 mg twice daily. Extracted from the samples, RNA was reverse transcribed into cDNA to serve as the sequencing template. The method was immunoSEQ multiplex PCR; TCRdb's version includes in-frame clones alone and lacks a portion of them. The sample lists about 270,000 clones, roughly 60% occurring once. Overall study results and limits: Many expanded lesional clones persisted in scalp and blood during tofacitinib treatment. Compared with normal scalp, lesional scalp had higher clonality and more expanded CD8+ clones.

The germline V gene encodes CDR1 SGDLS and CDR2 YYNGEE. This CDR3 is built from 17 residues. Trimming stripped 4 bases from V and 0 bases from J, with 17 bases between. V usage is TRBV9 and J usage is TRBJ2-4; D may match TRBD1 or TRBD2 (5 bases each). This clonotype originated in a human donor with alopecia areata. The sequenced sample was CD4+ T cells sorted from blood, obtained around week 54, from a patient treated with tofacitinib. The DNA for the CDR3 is TGTGCCAGCAGCCAAAATCAGGGACGGGGAGCCAAAAACATTCAGTACTTC. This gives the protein CASSQNQGRGAKNIQYF. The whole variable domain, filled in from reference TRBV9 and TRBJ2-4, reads DSGVTQTPKHLITATGQRVTLRCSPRSGDLSVYWYQQSLDQGLQFLIQYYNGEERAKGNILERFSAQQFPDLHSELNLSSLELGDSALYFCASSQNQGRGAKNIQYFGAGTRLSVL.